This paragraph covers one TCR beta chain sequence. The antigen is unknown. Per the germline V gene, CDR1 is SGHDN and CDR2 is FVKESK. After removal of 4 bases from V and 7 bases from J, the junction contained 10 bases not matched to a gene. The CDR3 spans 16 residues. 60 Vbeta and 13 Jbeta primers were used in PCR. In the source study's methods: The count from a later analysis was some 83 million unique TCR beta chains, approximately 9.9 million of them shared. Sequencing was performed with immunoSEQ multiplex PCR; in TCRdb, only in-frame clones are kept and a portion is missing. The V and J calls and clone size were taken over from that table, and D and trimming were inferred from the DNA. The sample records about 180,000 clones, 82% being singletons. This specimen belongs to a study of cytomegalovirus exposure and HLA in healthy donors. Study-level results: Generally TCR sequences proved uncommon, though certain public TCRs appeared in numerous donors.

The sample was PBMCs. The chain carries TRBV14 and TRBJ2-1; TRBD2 agrees at 10 bases. The TCR originated in a man aged 35 to 55 in good health and CMV-seronegative. CDR3 nucleotide sequence: TGTGCCAGCAGCCTACTTAAGCGGGGGGGCTTTAATGAGCAGTTCTTC. Protein sequence: CASSLLKRGGFNEQFF.